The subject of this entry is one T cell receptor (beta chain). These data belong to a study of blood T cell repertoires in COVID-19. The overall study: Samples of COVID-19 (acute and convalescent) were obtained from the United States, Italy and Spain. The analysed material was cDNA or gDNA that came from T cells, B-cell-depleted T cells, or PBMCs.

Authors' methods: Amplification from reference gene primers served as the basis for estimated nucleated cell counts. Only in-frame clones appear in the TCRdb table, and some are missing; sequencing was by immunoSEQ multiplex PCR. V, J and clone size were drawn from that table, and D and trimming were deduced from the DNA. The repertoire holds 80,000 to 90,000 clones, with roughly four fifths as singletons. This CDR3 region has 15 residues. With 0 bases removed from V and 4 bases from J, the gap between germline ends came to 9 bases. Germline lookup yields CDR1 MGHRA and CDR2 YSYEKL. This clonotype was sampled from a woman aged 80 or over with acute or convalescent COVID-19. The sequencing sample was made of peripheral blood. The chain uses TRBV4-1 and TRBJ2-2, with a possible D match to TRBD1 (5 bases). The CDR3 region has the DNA TGCGCCAGCAGCCAAGAACCAGGGTTCACCGGGGAGCTGTTTTTT. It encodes CASSQEPGFTGELFF.